This record covers a single T cell receptor (beta chain). This entry belongs to a study of blood T cell repertoires in COVID-19. In the study overall: There were acute and convalescent COVID-19 samples, and they came from the United States, Italy and Spain. PBMCs, B-cell-depleted T cells, or T cells provided the cDNA or gDNA that made up the material.

The germline V gene has CDR1 LNHDA and CDR2 SQIVND (reference sequence). V was pared by 5 bases and J by 3 bases, with 8 bases of the junction left unmatched. This CDR3 is 15 amino acids long. TCRdb's table, derived via immunoSEQ multiplex PCR, lists solely in-frame clones and lacks some. This sample has about 150,000 clones, with more than 75% found just once. Sequencing used peripheral blood. The V and J genes are TRBV19 and TRBJ2-7; TRBD1 matches at 9 bases. The source of this sequence is a man in his forties or fifties with active COVID-19. The CDR3 reads CASSPQGTGIYEQYF. The CDR3 bases are TGTGCCAGTAGTCCGCAAGGGACAGGGATCTACGAGCAGTACTTC.